Reported below is one T cell receptor (beta chain). Its target is not known. Together with a sample-barcoded 5' primer, a J-beta primer mix was included in a second PCR lasting about 6 to 11 cycles. Each CDR3 protein is one row after TCRdb ran MiXCR on the 5' RACE reads. The data hold 700,000 to 1,000,000 distinct CDR3 sequences, with under 45% observed a single time. The data were taken from a study of blood T cells in healthy people across ages. Study-wide results and limits: CMV status of donors was not determined, possibly confounding expanded clonotype changes. Considered underestimates were the diversity estimates obtained from one million T cells. The study found more naive CD4+ cells and higher diversity in long-lived than aged donors. While age rose, TCR beta diversity per million T cells dropped in a roughly linear way.

This CDR3 spans 14 amino acids. Trimming removed 1 base from V and 4 bases from J, with 10 bases in between. The germline V gene encodes CDR1 MDHEN and CDR2 SYDVKM. This TCR derives from a man aged 55 to 70 in good health. The chain carries TRBV28 and TRBJ1-2, with D unresolved. Sequencing was carried out using blood. CDR3 coding DNA: TGTGCCAGCAGTTTATTGGGGATTGGCTATGGCTACACCTTC. It yields the protein CASSLLGIGYGYTF.